The clone carrying this T cell receptor beta chain was seen only once. Its antigen is currently unknown. Germline CDR1 is MNHEY and CDR2 is SVGAGI. V lost 3 bases, J lost 5 bases, and 7 bases lay in between. This CDR3 has 13 residues. These data originate in a study of T cell responses to AZD1222 COVID-19 vaccine. Overall study results and limits: With dominance at 160-218 and 743-854, vaccine-associated CD4 TCRs spanned spike. There were repertoire samples only from the period after the peak T cell response. Among spike-specific TCRs, nearly half reportedly target unmutated variant regions. Only a handful of AZD1222 recipients, several in all, had baseline seropositivity.

Sequenced by immunoSEQ multiplex PCR; TCRdb stores in-frame clones only, minus some. The sample has over 100,000 clones; around 90% are singletons. Here the sequenced sample was peripheral blood, taken on day 0 of AZD1222 vaccination. This receptor was obtained from an adult in good health. The gene calls are TRBV6-5 and TRBJ1-4; D is unresolved. CDR3: CASSYQANEKLFF. The CDR3 DNA is TGTGCCAGCAGTTATCAGGCCAATGAAAAACTGTTTTTT.